This paragraph covers one T cell receptor (beta chain) sequence. Sequenced by immunoSEQ multiplex PCR; TCRdb stores in-frame clones only, minus some. The data contain more than 35,000 clones, just under 80% of them singletons. This record comes from a study of OX40 agonist ivuxolimab in advanced cancers. The V end was cut by 2 bases, the J end by 0 bases, with 9 bases between. The germline V gene has CDR1 SGHTS and CDR2 YDEGEE. The CDR3 spans 15 residues. This material consisted of CD4+ or CD8+ T cells sorted from blood, taken in a trial of the OX40 agonist ivuxolimab. The clonotype originates from an adult with an advanced solid tumor such as melanoma, head and neck, liver or kidney cancer. The chain employs TRBV5-8 and TRBJ1-3; D is perhaps TRBD1 (5 bases). The CDR3 loop reads CASSLTGDSGNTIYF. Here the CDR3 DNA reads TGTGCCAGCAGCTTAACAGGAGACTCTGGAAACACCATATATTTT.